The source of this T cell receptor beta chain is a study of T cell repertoires in cytomegalovirus infection. About the study: Both recently identified HLA-C-restricted and well-studied HLA-B-restricted CMV epitopes were used in the study. Both a matching HLA type and CMV infection were indicated by public TCR beta signatures. Study-wide results and caveats: CMV carriers with the relevant HLA were identified by cumulative public TCR beta family frequency. HLA-C-restricted CMV clonotypes gave the most frequent clonotype in two of eight donors.

TCRdb reprocessed the reads with MiXCR, giving one entry per CDR3 protein. The table shows around 85,000 distinct CDR3 sequences, with about half occurring only once. The CDR3 length is 15 residues. Germline CDR1 is MNHEY and CDR2 is SMNVEV (reference sequence). Unmatched junction bases numbered 11, after V lost 6 bases and J lost 6 bases. Worth noting for this clonotype: As yet, its antigen is unknown.

The source material was CD8+ T cells from cultured PBMCs, sampled from culture after CMV antigen stimulation. This receptor was identified in a human donor in good health (CMV status not recorded). Some clones in this sample may be carry-over from other donors' samples. The genes are TRBV27 and TRBJ1-2, with 9 bases aligning to TRBD1. This chain's CDR3 is CASSPLSGQGNGYTF. For the CDR3, the DNA is TGTGCCAGCAGCCCTCTCTCAGGACAGGGGAATGGCTACACCTTC.